This TCR beta chain was recovered during a study of blood T cell repertoires in COVID-19. Study-level information: From the United States, Italy and Spain came samples of acute and convalescent COVID-19.

The CDR3 loop spans 14 amino acids. Germline V gene data show CDR1 as SGDLS and CDR2 as YYNGEE. V lost 1 base and J 0 bases, leaving 4 bases between the germline ends. Participants, roughly 18 to 90 years old, spanned about two dozen US areas. Donors in Cohort 3 counted as recovered after two negative PCRs, clearance, or symptom resolution. Original processing methods: Amplification from reference gene primers served as the basis for estimated nucleated cell counts. Generated by immunoSEQ multiplex PCR, the TCRdb table keeps only in-frame clones and is missing some. V and J calls and clone size are as listed in that table; D and trimming were resolved from the DNA. This table has some 260,000 clones, roughly 89% appearing once.

Sequencing was carried out using PBMCs or T cells enriched from blood (not recorded which). The TCR comes from a man aged 35 to 55 who had recovered from COVID-19. This sequence joins TRBV9 and TRBJ2-2; D is unresolved. This chain's CDR3 is CASSVIANTGELFF. The CDR3 coding sequence is TGTGCCAGCAGCGTAATAGCGAACACCGGGGAGCTGTTTTTT.